The TCR beta chain under discussion was sequenced for a study of response to subunit inactivated influenza vaccine. Study conclusions and caveats: There was a suggestion from the authors that each seasonal influenza vaccination recruits few new T cells.

This CDR3 region has 12 residues. Germline V gives CDR1 MDHEN, CDR2 SYDVKM. Trimming at V came to 4 bases and at J to 12 bases, leaving 6 bases not matched to a gene. TCRdb re-derived calls from the RT-PCR reads in MiXCR, one entry per CDR3 protein. The sample yields roughly 700,000 distinct CDR3 sequences, about 15% seen once. Notes on this clonotype: What it binds is unknown.

The chain links TRBV28 to TRBJ2-1; 7 bases align to TRBD2. The material sequenced was PBMCs from blood, taken around 15 days before vaccination. The TCR sequence derives from a man aged 45-65 years who received an inactivated influenza vaccine. The DNA for the CDR3 is TGTGCCAGCAGTTCCGGGACTATCACGCAGTTCTTC. The encoded protein is CASSSGTITQFF.